A single sample is the source of the 16 T cell receptor beta chains below, sequenced in a study of response to subunit inactivated influenza vaccine. TCRdb reprocessed the RT-PCR reads via MiXCR and lists one record per CDR3 protein. The data contain more than 450,000 distinct CDR3 sequences, over 9% of them singletons. The same data also contributed to another study, on T cells expressing NK-cell markers. According to that study: In generating TCR beta cDNA, 5'RACE template switching with UMIs was used.

The starting material was PBMCs from blood, obtained on the day of vaccination. All receptors derive from a man over 45 who received an inactivated influenza vaccine.

The chain couples TRBV9 to TRBJ2-3; 7 bases are shared with TRBD2. Germline trimming cut 5 bases from V and 2 bases from J; bases unmatched to any gene: 5. Germline values: CDR1 SGDLS, CDR2 YYNGEE. The CDR3 runs 14 residues. In DNA form, the CDR3 reads TGTGCCAGCAGGGCGGGGGTGAACACAGATACGCAGTATTTT. Its protein product is CASRAGVNTDTQYF. The variable domain in full, completed from reference TRBV9 and TRBJ2-3, reads DSGVTQTPKHLITATGQRVTLRCSPRSGDLSVYWYQQSLDQGLQFLIQYYNGEERAKGNILERFSAQQFPDLHSELNLSSLELGDSALYFCASRAGVNTDTQYFGPGTRLTVL.

This chain joins TRBV5-1 and TRBJ2-1; D remains unclear. The germline gives CDR1 SGHRS, CDR2 YFSETQ. V lost 1 base to trimming and J lost 6 bases, with 5 bases between them. This CDR3 is 12 amino acids long. The CDR3 coding sequence is TGCGCCAGCAGCTTGTACACCAATGAGCAGTTCTTC. Its protein product is CASSLYTNEQFF.

This clonotype turned up a few times. The chain joins TRBV27 to TRBJ2-1, with 7 bases aligning to TRBD2. Germline V gene data show CDR1 as MNHEY and CDR2 as SMNVEV (reference sequence). J was trimmed by 3 bases and V by 5 bases; bases with no gene match: 7. CDR3 length: 15 residues. The CDR3 sequence: CASSPGTKNYNEQFF. In DNA, the CDR3 is TGTGCCAGCAGTCCCGGGACTAAGAACTACAATGAGCAGTTCTTC.

This clonotype was seen a few times. This chain joins TRBV30 and TRBJ1-5; a weak D match, TRBD1 (5 bases). Germline V CDR1 and CDR2: GTSNPN, SVGIG (reference sequence). The ends were cut back, 2 bases at V and 1 base at J, with 12 bases in the middle. The CDR3 is 15 residues long. CDR3 loop: CAWSPGPPSNQPQHF. CDR3 in DNA: TGTGCCTGGAGTCCGGGACCCCCAAGCAATCAGCCCCAGCATTTT.

This clonotype was detected a few times. The chain recombines TRBV5-5 with TRBJ2-7; D might be TRBD1 (5 bases). Trimming removed 1 base from V and 3 bases from J, with 20 bases in between. Germline CDR1 is SGHKS and CDR2 is YYEKEE (reference sequence). The CDR3 has 17 amino acids. This CDR3 reads CASSLKAVKWTNYEQYF. CDR3 nucleotides: TGTGCCAGCAGCTTGAAGGCGGTGAAGTGGACAAACTACGAGCAGTACTTC. Full variable domain (remainder filled in from reference TRBV5-5 and TRBJ2-7): DAGVTQSPTHLIKTRGQQVTLRCSPISGHKSVSWYQQVLGQGPQFIFQYYEKEERGRGNFPDRFSARQFPNYSSELNVNALLLGDSALYLCASSLKAVKWTNYEQYFGPGTRLTVT.

The chain combines TRBV15 with TRBJ2-2; weak D call: TRBD1 (5 bases). Trimming removed 5 bases from V and 3 bases from J, with 13 bases in between. The CDR3 is 15 residues long. Per the germline V gene, CDR1 is LNHNV and CDR2 is YYDKDF (reference sequence). The CDR3, as DNA: TGTGCCACCAGCGCAGGGAATCTTTACACCGGGGAGCTGTTTTTT. Amino acids: CATSAGNLYTGELFF.

This clonotype came up a few times. The chain employs TRBV5-6 and TRBJ2-5; D possibly corresponds to TRBD1 (6 bases). V was clipped by 1 base and J by 5 bases, with 15 bases between them. CDR1 and CDR2 from the germline V gene are SGHDT and YYEEEE. The CDR3 is 15 residues long. Here the CDR3 DNA reads TGTGCCAGCAGCTTGAGGCAGGGGATCCGGGAGACCCAGTACTTC. This translates into CASSLRQGIRETQYF.

This clonotype showed up just a few times. This chain links TRBV10-3 with TRBJ2-3; maybe TRBD1 (6 bases). V was cut by 7 bases and J by 0 bases, with 8 bases left in between. Germline CDR1 and CDR2: ENHRY and SYGVKD. The CDR3 has 13 residues. The CDR3 protein is CAINQGSTDTQYF. The CDR3 DNA follows: TGTGCCATCAACCAGGGGAGCACAGATACGCAGTATTTT.

This chain connects TRBV18 to TRBJ2-7, with 10 positions matching TRBD1. Unmatched junction bases numbered 7, after V lost 3 bases and J lost 5 bases. The CDR3 is 15 residues long. Per the germline V gene, CDR1 is KGHSH and CDR2 is LQKENI. This CDR3 is CASSPETGGADEQYF. In nucleotides, the CDR3 is TGTGCCAGCTCACCCGAGACAGGGGGCGCGGACGAGCAGTACTTC.

The gene calls are TRBV20-1 and TRBJ2-7; D is perhaps TRBD2 (6 bases). The CDR3 runs to 16 residues. V was trimmed by 1 base and J by 3 bases, leaving 19 bases between them. Germline-derived CDR1 and CDR2 are DFQATT and SNEGSKA (reference sequence). CDR3 nucleotides: TGCAGTGCTAGAGGTAGGAATAGCGGAGGGATCTACGAGCAGTACTTC. Its translation: CSARGRNSGGIYEQYF.

The rearrangement joins TRBV29-1 to TRBJ2-7, with 10 nucleotides matching TRBD2. With V trimmed by 5 bases and J by 5 bases, 9 bases remained unmatched. The CDR3 length is 14 residues. Germline V CDR1 and CDR2: SQVTM, ANQGSEA. CDR3 nucleotide sequence: TGCAGCGTTCGAAGCGGGAGGGCCATCGACGAGCAGTACTTC. It codes for CSVRSGRAIDEQYF.

This clonotype was counted only a few times. The rearrangement uses TRBV28 and TRBJ2-2; D is possibly TRBD2 (6 bases). The CDR3 loop spans 13 amino acids. Between the trimmed V and J ends, which lost 7 bases and 4 bases, there was a span of 10 bases. The germline V gene encodes CDR1 MDHEN and CDR2 SYDVKM. CDR3 DNA: TGTGCCAGCAATGGAGGGTCCACCGGGGAGCTGTTTTTT. It is translated as CASNGGSTGELFF.

This clonotype was counted a few times. This rearrangement joins TRBV4-2 to TRBJ2-1, with TRBD1 matching 12 bases. There are 19 residues in the CDR3. Germline V gene lookup returns CDR1 LGHNA and CDR2 YNFKEQ. With 3 bases clipped from V and 1 base from J, the junction kept 10 bases outside the gene matches. CDR3 protein: CASSHSGTGGAKSYNEQFF. CDR3 nucleotide sequence: TGTGCCAGCAGCCATAGCGGGACAGGGGGCGCGAAATCCTACAATGAGCAGTTCTTC.

This clonotype was counted only a few times. This rearrangement joins TRBV7-9 to TRBJ2-3; D is unclear. The V end lost 3 bases, the J end lost 1 base, and 8 bases lay between the germline ends. This CDR3 is built from 14 residues. Germline-derived CDR1 and CDR2 are SEHNR and FQNEAQ (reference sequence). The CDR3 protein is CASSFRRGTDTQYF. The CDR3 nucleotides are TGTGCCAGCAGCTTCAGGCGAGGCACAGATACGCAGTATTTT.

The V and J genes are TRBV20-1 and TRBJ1-2, with D hard to call. CDR3 length: 13 amino acids. V lost 4 bases to trimming and J lost 4 bases, with 13 bases between them. Germline V gene data show CDR1 as DFQATT and CDR2 as SNEGSKA (reference sequence). The DNA for the CDR3 is TGCAGTGCTACAGACCAACGGGTCTATGGCTACACCTTC. Its protein is CSATDQRVYGYTF.

V usage is TRBV4-2 and J usage is TRBJ2-7, with 10 bases aligning to TRBD2. The trim removed 4 bases at V and 7 bases at J, leaving 13 bases unmatched. Germline V gives CDR1 LGHNA, CDR2 YNFKEQ. This CDR3 contains 16 residues. CDR3 in DNA: TGTGCCAGCAGCCCCCGACTTGGGCTAGCGGGAGTAGAGCAGTACTTC. Its protein is CASSPRLGLAGVEQYF.